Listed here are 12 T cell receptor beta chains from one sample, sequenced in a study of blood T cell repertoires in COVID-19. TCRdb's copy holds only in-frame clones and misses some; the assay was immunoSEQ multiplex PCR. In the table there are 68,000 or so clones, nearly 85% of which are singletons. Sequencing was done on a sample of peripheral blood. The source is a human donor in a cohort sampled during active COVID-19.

The DNA for the CDR3 is TGTGCCAGCAGCTTCGGGCAGGGGACCTCTAGGCTCGAGCAGTACTTC. The encoded protein is CASSFGQGTSRLEQYF. The rearrangement joins TRBV7-9 to TRBJ2-7, with D tentatively TRBD1 (6 bases). Germline values: CDR1 SEHNR, CDR2 FQNEAQ (reference sequence). The V end lost 3 bases, the J end lost 6 bases, and 21 bases lay between the germline ends. The CDR3 loop spans 16 amino acids.

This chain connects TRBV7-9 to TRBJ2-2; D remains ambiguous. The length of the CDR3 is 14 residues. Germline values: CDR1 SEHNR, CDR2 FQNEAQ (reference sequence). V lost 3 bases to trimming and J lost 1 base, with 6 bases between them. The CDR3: CASSFLVNTGELFF. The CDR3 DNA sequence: TGTGCCAGCAGCTTTTTAGTGAACACCGGGGAGCTGTTTTTT.

As DNA, the CDR3 is TGTGCCAGCGCCCAGACTTATAGCAATCAGCCCCAGCATTTT. Its translation: CASAQTYSNQPQHF. The chain combines TRBV6-5 with TRBJ1-5; D not certain. The ends were cut back, 8 bases at V and 0 bases at J, with 11 bases in the middle. The germline V gene encodes CDR1 MNHEY and CDR2 SVGAGI. The CDR3 runs to 14 residues.

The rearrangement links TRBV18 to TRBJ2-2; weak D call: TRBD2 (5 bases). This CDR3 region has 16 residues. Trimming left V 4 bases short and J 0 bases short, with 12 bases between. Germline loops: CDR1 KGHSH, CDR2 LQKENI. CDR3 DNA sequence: TGTGCCAGCTCACTGCTCGGGGTCCCGAACACCGGGGAGCTGTTTTTT. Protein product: CASSLLGVPNTGELFF.

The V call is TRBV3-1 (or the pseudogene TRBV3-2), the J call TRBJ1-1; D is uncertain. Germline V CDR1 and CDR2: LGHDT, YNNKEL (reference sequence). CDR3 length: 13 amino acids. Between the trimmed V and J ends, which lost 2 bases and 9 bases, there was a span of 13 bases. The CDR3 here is CASSQMVGQQAFF. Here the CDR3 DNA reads TGTGCCAGCAGCCAAATGGTTGGGCAGCAAGCTTTCTTT.

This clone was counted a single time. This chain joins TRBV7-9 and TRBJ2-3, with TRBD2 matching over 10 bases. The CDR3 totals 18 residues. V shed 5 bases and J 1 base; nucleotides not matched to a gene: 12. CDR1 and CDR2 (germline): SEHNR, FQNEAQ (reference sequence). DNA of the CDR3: TGTGCCAGCAGCCCGCGGAGTAGCGGGGGGACCCGCACAGATACGCAGTATTTT. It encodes CASSPRSSGGTRTDTQYF.

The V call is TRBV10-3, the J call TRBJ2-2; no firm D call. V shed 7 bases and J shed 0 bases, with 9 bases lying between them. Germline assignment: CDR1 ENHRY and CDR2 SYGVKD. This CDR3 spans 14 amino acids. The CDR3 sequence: CAITDFPNTGELFF. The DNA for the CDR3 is TGTGCCATCACAGACTTTCCGAACACCGGGGAGCTGTTTTTT.

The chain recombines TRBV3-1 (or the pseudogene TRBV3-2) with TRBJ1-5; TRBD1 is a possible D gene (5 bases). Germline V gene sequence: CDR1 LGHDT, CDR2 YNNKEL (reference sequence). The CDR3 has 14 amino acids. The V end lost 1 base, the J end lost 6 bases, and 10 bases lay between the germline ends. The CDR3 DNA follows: TGTGCCAGCAGCCAAGGGGGGGTCGGTCAGCCCCAGCATTTT. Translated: CASSQGGVGQPQHF.

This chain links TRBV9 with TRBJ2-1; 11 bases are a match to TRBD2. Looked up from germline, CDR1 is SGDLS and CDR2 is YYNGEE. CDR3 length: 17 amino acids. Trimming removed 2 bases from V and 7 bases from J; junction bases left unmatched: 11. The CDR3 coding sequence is TGTGCCAGCAGCGTCTTAGCGGGGGGGCCTAATGAGAATGAGCAGTTCTTC. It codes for CASSVLAGGPNENEQFF.

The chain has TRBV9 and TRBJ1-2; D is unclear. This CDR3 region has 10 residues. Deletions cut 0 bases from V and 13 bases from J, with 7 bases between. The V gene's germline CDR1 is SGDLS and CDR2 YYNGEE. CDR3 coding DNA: TGTGCCAGCAGCGTAGTCGGTTTCACCTTC. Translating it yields CASSVVGFTF.

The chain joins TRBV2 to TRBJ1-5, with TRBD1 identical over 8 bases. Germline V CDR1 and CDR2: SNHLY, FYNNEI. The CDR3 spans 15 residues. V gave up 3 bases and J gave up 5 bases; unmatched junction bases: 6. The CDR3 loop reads CASSELQGAYQPQHF. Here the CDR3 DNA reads TGTGCCAGCAGTGAGTTGCAGGGGGCATATCAGCCCCAGCATTTT.

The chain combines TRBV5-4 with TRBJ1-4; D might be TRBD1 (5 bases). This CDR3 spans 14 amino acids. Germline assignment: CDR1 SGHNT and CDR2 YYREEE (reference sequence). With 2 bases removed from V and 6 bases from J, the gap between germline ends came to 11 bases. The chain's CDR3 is CASSLRGGDEKLFF. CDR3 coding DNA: TGTGCCAGCAGCTTACGGGGGGGAGATGAAAAACTGTTTTTT.